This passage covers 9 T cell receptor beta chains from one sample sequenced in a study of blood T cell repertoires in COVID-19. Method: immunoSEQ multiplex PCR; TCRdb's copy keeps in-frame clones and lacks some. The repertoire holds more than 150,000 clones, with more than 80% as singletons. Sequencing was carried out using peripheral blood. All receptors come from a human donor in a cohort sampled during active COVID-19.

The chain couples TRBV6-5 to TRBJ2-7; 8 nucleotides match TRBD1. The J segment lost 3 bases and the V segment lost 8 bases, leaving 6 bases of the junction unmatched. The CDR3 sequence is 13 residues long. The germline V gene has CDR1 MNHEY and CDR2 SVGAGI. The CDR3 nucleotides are TGTGCCAGCCGCCCCAGGGGGCACTACGAGCAGTACTTC. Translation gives CASRPRGHYEQYF.

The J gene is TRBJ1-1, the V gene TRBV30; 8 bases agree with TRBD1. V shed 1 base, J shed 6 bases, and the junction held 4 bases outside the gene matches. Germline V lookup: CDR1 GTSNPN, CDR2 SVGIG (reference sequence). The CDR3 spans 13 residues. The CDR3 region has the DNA TGTGCCTGGAGTGCCCAGGACAGGGCTGAAGCTTTCTTT. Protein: CAWSAQDRAEAFF.

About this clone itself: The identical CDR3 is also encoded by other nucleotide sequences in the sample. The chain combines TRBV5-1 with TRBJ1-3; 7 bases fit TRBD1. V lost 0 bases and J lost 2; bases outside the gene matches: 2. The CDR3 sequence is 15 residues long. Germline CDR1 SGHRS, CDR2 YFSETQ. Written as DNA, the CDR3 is TGCGCCAGCAGCTTGGGCGACAGGGCTGGAAACACCATATATTTT. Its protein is CASSLGDRAGNTIYF.

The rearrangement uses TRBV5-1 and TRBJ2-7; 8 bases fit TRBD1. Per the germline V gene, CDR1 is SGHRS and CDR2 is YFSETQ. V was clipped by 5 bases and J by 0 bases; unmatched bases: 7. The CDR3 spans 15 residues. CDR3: CASRSTGGSSYEQYF. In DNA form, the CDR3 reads TGCGCCAGCAGATCTACAGGGGGTAGCTCCTACGAGCAGTACTTC. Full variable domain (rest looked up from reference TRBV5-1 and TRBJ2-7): KAGVTQTPRYLIKTRGQQVTLSCSPISGHRSVSWYQQTPGQGLQFLFEYFSETQRNKGNFPGRFSGRQFSNSRSEMNVSTLELGDSALYLCASRSTGGSSYEQYFGPGTRLTVT.

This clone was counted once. CDR3 bases: TGTGCCATCAGTGAGTCCGGCAGCAGCGGGGGAGCTTTCACAGATACGCAGTATTTT. Residues: CAISESGSSGGAFTDTQYF. The chain is built from TRBV10-3 and TRBJ2-3, with 8 bases that match TRBD2. Per the germline V gene, CDR1 is ENHRY and CDR2 is SYGVKD. Trimming cost V 0 bases and J 2 bases; bases outside gene matches: 13. The CDR3 loop spans 19 amino acids.

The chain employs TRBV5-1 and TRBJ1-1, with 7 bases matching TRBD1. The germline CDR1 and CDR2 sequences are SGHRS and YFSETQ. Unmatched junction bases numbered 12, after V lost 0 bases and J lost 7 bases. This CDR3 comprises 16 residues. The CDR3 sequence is CASSLASGGQGVEAFF. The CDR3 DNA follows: TGCGCCAGCAGCTTGGCCAGCGGTGGCCAGGGGGTTGAAGCTTTCTTT.

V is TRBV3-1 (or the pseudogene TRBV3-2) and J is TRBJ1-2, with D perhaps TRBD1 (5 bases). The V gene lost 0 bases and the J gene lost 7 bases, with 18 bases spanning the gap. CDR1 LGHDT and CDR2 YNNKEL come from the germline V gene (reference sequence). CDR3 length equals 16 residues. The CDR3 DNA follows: TGTGCCAGCAGCCAAGATGTACGACAGACAACGGGTGGCTACACCTTC. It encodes CASSQDVRQTTGGYTF.

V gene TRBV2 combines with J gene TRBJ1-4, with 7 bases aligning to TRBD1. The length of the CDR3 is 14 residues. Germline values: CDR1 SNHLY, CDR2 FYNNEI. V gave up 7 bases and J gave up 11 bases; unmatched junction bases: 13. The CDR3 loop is CASNPDTPGQKLFF. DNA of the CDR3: TGTGCCAGCAACCCTGATACACCGGGACAGAAACTGTTTTTT.

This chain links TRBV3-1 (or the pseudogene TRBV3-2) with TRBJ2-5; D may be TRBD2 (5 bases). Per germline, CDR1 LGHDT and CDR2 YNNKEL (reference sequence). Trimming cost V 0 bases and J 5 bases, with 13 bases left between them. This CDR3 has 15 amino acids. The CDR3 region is CASSQDRGRLETQYF. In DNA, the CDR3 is TGTGCCAGCAGCCAAGACCGGGGAAGGCTGGAGACCCAGTACTTC.